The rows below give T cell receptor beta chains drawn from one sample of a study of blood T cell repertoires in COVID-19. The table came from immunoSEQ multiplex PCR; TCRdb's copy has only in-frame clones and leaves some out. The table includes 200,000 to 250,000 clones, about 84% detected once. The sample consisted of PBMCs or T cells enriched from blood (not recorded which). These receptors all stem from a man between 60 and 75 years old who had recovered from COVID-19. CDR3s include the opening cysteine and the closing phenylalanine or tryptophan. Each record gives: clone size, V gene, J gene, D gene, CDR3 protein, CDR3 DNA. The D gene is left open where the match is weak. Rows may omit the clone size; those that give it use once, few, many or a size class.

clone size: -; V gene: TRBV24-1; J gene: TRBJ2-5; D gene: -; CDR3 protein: CATSEWGRETQYF; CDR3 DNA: TGTGCCACCAGTGAGTGGGGGAGGGAGACCCAGTACTTC
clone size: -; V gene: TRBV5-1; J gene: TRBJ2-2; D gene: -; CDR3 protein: CASSLDWTTNTGELFF; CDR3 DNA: TGCGCCAGCAGCTTGGATTGGACAACGAACACCGGGGAGCTGTTTTTT
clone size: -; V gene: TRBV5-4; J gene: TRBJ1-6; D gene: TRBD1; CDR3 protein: CASSRGQGPIDSPLHF; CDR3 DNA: TGTGCCAGCAGCAGAGGACAGGGGCCAATCGATTCACCCCTCCACTTT
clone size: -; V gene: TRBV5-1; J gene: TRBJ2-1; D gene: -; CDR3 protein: CASSWGLAEEEQFF; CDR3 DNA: TGCGCCAGCAGCTGGGGGCTAGCGGAGGAGGAGCAGTTCTTC
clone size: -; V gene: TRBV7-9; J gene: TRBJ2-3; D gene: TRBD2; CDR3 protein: CASSKLAGLDTQYF; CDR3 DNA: TGTGCCAGCAGCAAACTAGCGGGGTTAGATACGCAGTATTTT
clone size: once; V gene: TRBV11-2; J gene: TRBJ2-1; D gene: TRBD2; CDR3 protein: CASSGGTSSYNEQFF; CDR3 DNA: TGTGCCAGCAGCGGGGGGACTAGCTCCTACAATGAGCAGTTCTTC
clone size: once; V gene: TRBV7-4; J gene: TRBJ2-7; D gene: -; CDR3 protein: CASSLSFRPAGEYEQYF; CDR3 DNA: TGTGCCAGCAGCTTATCTTTCCGCCCGGCGGGCGAGTACGAGCAGTACTTC
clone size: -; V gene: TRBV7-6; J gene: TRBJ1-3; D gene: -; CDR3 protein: CASSLASQSSGNTIYF; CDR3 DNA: TGTGCCAGCAGCTTAGCGAGCCAAAGCTCTGGAAACACCATATATTTT
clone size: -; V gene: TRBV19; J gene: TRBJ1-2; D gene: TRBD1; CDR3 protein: CASSIDDRVWGYTF; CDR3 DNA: TGTGCCAGTAGTATTGACGACAGGGTCTGGGGCTACACCTTC
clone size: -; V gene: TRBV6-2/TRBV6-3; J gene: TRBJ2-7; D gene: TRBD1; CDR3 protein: CASSKGQYEQYF; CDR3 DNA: TGTGCCAGCAGTAAGGGACAGTACGAGCAGTACTTC
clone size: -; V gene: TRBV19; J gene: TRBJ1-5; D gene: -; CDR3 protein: CASSPTGIGVVNQPQHF; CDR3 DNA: TGTGCCAGTAGTCCCACAGGGATAGGCGTTGTAAATCAGCCCCAGCATTTT
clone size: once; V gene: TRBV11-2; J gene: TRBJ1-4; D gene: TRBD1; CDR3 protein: CASSMGQGAEKLFF; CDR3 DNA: TGTGCCAGCAGCATGGGACAGGGGGCTGAAAAACTGTTTTTT
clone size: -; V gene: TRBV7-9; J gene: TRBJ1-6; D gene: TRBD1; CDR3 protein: CASRAGTGTANSPLHF; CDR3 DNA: TGTGCCAGCAGAGCGGGCACCGGGACAGCTAATTCACCCCTCCACTTT
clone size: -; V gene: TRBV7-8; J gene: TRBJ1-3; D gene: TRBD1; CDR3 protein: CASSLHRGYGNTIYF; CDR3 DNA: TGTGCCAGCAGCCTGCACAGGGGGTACGGAAACACCATATATTTT
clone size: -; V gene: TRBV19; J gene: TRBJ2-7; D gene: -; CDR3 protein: CASSIEAGRTYEQYF; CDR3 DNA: TGTGCCAGTAGTATAGAGGCAGGGAGGACCTACGAGCAGTACTTC
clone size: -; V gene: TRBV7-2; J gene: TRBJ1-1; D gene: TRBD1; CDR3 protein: CASSLEGTGNTEAFF; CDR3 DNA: TGTGCCAGCAGCTTAGAGGGGACAGGGAACACTGAAGCTTTCTTT
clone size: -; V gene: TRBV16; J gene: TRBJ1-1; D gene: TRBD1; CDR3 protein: CASSRMTGWTTEAFF; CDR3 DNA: TGTGCCAGCAGCCGGATGACAGGGTGGACCACTGAAGCTTTCTTT
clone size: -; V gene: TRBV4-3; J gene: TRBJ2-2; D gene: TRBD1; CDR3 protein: CASSQGQFAGELFF; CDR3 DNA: TGCGCCAGCAGCCAGGGACAGTTTGCCGGGGAGCTGTTTTTT
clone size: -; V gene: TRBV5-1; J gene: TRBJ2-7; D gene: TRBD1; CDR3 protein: CASSTTGGNYEQYF; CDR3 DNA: TGCGCCAGCAGCACAACAGGGGGCAACTACGAGCAGTACTTC
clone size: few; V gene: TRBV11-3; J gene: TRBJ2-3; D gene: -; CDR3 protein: CASTPGSADTQYF; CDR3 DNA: TGTGCCAGCACACCAGGATCGGCAGATACGCAGTATTTT
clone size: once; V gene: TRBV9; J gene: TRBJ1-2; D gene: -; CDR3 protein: CASQAPGYGYTF; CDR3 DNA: TGTGCCAGTCAGGCACCCGGCTATGGCTACACCTTC
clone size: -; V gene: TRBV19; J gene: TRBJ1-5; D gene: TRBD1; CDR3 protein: CASSIGRQGAQPQHF; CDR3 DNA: TGTGCCAGTAGTATAGGAAGACAGGGGGCTCAGCCCCAGCATTTT
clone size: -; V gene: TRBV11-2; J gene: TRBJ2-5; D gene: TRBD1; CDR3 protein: CASSLGTGGYQETQYF; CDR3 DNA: TGTGCCAGCAGCTTAGGCACAGGGGGCTACCAAGAGACCCAGTACTTC
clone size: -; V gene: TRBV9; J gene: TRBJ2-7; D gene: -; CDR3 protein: CASSPLSFVGRDNEQYF; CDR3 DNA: TGTGCCAGCAGCCCGCTTTCCTTTGTCGGCAGGGACAACGAGCAGTACTTC
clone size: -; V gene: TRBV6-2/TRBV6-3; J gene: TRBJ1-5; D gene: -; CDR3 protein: CASSYYSLYSNQPQHF; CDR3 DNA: TGTGCCAGCAGTTATTACTCCCTATACAGCAATCAGCCCCAGCATTTT
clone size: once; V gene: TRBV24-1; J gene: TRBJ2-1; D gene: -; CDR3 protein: CATSRLGGSYNEQFF; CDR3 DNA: TGTGCCACCAGTCGTCTGGGGGGCTCCTACAATGAGCAGTTCTTC
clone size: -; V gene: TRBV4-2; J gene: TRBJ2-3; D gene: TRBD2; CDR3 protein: CASSQSGGAGTDTQYF; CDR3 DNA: TGTGCCAGCAGCCAAAGCGGGGGGGCCGGGACAGATACGCAGTATTTT
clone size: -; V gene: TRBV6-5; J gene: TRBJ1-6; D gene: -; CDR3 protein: CASRRGENSPLHF; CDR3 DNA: TGTGCCAGCCGGCGGGGGGAAAATTCACCCCTCCACTTT
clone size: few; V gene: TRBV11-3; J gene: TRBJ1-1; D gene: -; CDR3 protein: CASRQEMNTEAFF; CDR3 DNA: TGTGCCAGCAGACAGGAAATGAACACTGAAGCTTTCTTT
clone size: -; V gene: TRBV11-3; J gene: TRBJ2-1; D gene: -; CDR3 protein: CASSLEGAHEQFF; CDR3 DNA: TGTGCCAGCAGCTTAGAAGGGGCGCATGAGCAGTTCTTC
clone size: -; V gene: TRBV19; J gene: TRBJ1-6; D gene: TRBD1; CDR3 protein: CASNTPGQGYGSYNSPLHF; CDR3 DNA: TGTGCCAGCAATACTCCGGGACAGGGGTACGGCTCCTATAATTCACCCCTCCACTTT
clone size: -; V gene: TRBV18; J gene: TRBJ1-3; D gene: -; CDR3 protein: CASSPPRQFSGNTIYF; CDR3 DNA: TGTGCCAGCTCACCACCGAGACAGTTCTCTGGAAACACCATATATTTT
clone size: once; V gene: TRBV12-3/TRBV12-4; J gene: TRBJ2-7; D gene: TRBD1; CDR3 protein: CASSPTTGPEQYF; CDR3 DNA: TGTGCCAGCAGTCCGACGACAGGGCCCGAGCAGTACTTC
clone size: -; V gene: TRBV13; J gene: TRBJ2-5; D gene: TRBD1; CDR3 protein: CASSRDSQETQYF; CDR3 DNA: TGTGCCAGCAGCCGGGACAGTCAAGAGACCCAGTACTTC
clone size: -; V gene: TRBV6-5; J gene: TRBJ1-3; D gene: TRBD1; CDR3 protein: CASSPRDRYGNTIYF; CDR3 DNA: TGTGCCAGCAGTCCCCGGGACAGATACGGAAACACCATATATTTT
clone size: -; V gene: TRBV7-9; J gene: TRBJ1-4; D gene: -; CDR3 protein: CASSSAGLEEKLFF; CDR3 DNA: TGTGCCAGCAGCTCCGCGGGTCTGGAAGAAAAACTGTTTTTT
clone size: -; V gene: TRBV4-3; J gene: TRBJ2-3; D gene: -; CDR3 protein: CASSQVRSSFHTQYF; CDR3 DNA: TGCGCCAGCAGCCAAGTTCGCAGTTCTTTCCATACGCAGTATTTT
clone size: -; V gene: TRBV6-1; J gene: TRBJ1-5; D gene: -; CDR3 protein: CASSEARGFGQPQHF; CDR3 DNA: TGTGCCAGCAGTGAAGCGCGGGGGTTCGGACAGCCCCAGCATTTT
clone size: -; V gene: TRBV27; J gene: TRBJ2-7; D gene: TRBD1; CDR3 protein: CASSLGGQGFEQYF; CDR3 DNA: TGTGCCAGCAGTTTGGGGGGACAGGGGTTCGAGCAGTACTTC
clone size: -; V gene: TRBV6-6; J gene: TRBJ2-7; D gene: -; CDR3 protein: CASSSLGQGFKNEQYF; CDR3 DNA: TGTGCCAGCAGTTCACTAGGGCAGGGGTTTAAGAACGAGCAGTACTTC
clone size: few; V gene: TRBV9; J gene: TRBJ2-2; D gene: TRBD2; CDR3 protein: CASKPGGNTGELFF; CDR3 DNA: TGTGCCAGCAAGCCGGGGGGAAACACCGGGGAGCTGTTTTTT